These T cell receptor beta chains were read from a single sample in a study of shared clonotypes between healthy human individuals. The repertoire was sequenced with immunoSEQ multiplex PCR; TCRdb's copy has only in-frame clones and lacks some. The sample carries around 700,000 clones, approximately 79% recorded once. The material sequenced was memory CD4+ T cells sorted from blood. The receptors originated from a woman in her twenties or thirties in good health. The CDR3 runs from the conserved cysteine through the conserved F or W. Fields, in order: J gene, clone size, D gene, V gene, CDR3 protein, CDR3 DNA. The D gene is left open where the match is weak. Some rows mark clone size as missing; the rest say once, few, many or name a class of expanded clone.

j_call: TRBJ2-2
clone_size: once
d_call: TRBD2
v_call: TRBV27
cdr3_aa: CASRPGTSGITGELFF
cdr3_nt: TGTGCCAGCAGGCCCGGGACTAGCGGGATTACCGGGGAGCTGTTTTTT

j_call: TRBJ2-2
clone_size: many
d_call: .
v_call: TRBV28
cdr3_aa: CASSEHLNTGELFF
cdr3_nt: TGTGCCAGCAGCGAACACCTGAACACCGGGGAGCTGTTTTTT

j_call: TRBJ1-2
clone_size: few
d_call: .
v_call: TRBV6-1
cdr3_aa: CASSEYGGGYTF
cdr3_nt: TGTGCCAGCAGTGAATACGGGGGTGGCTACACCTTC

j_call: TRBJ2-1
clone_size: .
d_call: TRBD2
v_call: TRBV18
cdr3_aa: CASSLAGGPGEQFF
cdr3_nt: TGTGCCAGCTCTCTAGCGGGAGGGCCGGGTGAGCAGTTCTTC

j_call: TRBJ2-1
clone_size: .
d_call: TRBD2
v_call: TRBV11-2
cdr3_aa: CASSLAYGTSVNEQFF
cdr3_nt: TGTGCCAGCAGCTTAGCCTACGGGACTAGTGTGAATGAGCAGTTCTTC

j_call: TRBJ2-3
clone_size: once
d_call: .
v_call: TRBV19
cdr3_aa: CASTRDRRLTDTQYF
cdr3_nt: TGTGCCAGTACCCGGGACCGCCGTCTCACAGATACGCAGTATTTT

j_call: TRBJ2-5
clone_size: .
d_call: .
v_call: TRBV19
cdr3_aa: CASSLWVGQETQYF
cdr3_nt: TGTGCCAGTAGCCTCTGGGTGGGACAAGAGACCCAGTACTTC

j_call: TRBJ1-1
clone_size: .
d_call: .
v_call: TRBV9
cdr3_aa: CASRGSVNTEAFF
cdr3_nt: TGTGCCAGCAGAGGGTCAGTCAACACTGAAGCTTTCTTT

j_call: TRBJ2-4
clone_size: few
d_call: .
v_call: TRBV28
cdr3_aa: CASSFPQLAKNIQYF
cdr3_nt: TGTGCCAGCAGTTTCCCGCAGCTAGCCAAAAACATTCAGTACTTC

j_call: TRBJ1-2
clone_size: .
d_call: .
v_call: TRBV6-6
cdr3_aa: CASSYSTTVYGYTF
cdr3_nt: TGTGCCAGCAGTTACTCGACGACAGTCTATGGCTACACCTTC

j_call: TRBJ2-7
clone_size: .
d_call: TRBD1
v_call: TRBV6-5
cdr3_aa: CASSYGQGAFYEQYF
cdr3_nt: TGTGCCAGCAGTTACGGCCAGGGGGCTTTCTACGAGCAGTACTTC

j_call: TRBJ2-7
clone_size: .
d_call: .
v_call: TRBV30
cdr3_aa: CAWSVSYEQYF
cdr3_nt: TGTGCCTGGAGTGTAAGCTACGAGCAGTACTTC

j_call: TRBJ2-3
clone_size: .
d_call: TRBD2
v_call: TRBV7-2
cdr3_aa: CASSLITAGVGSQYF
cdr3_nt: TGTGCCAGCAGCTTAATAACAGCGGGAGTAGGGTCGCAGTATTTT

j_call: TRBJ1-2
clone_size: .
d_call: TRBD1
v_call: TRBV11-1
cdr3_aa: CASSPDRDGYTF
cdr3_nt: TGTGCCAGCAGCCCGGACAGGGACGGCTACACCTTC

j_call: TRBJ1-2
clone_size: .
d_call: TRBD1
v_call: TRBV5-1
cdr3_aa: CASSLAGTGGSYTF
cdr3_nt: TGCGCCAGCAGCTTGGCCGGGACAGGGGGGAGCTACACCTTC

j_call: TRBJ2-1
clone_size: .
d_call: TRBD2
v_call: TRBV4-1
cdr3_aa: CASSQAVAGVQANEQFF
cdr3_nt: TGCGCCAGCAGCCAAGCGGTAGCGGGAGTACAGGCCAATGAGCAGTTCTTC

j_call: TRBJ2-1
clone_size: few
d_call: TRBD2
v_call: TRBV5-1
cdr3_aa: CASSGGTTNEQFF
cdr3_nt: TGCGCCAGCAGCGGAGGGACTACCAATGAGCAGTTCTTC

j_call: TRBJ2-3
clone_size: .
d_call: TRBD2
v_call: TRBV7-9
cdr3_aa: CASSTRSGRARDTQYF
cdr3_nt: TGTGCCAGCAGCACCCGTAGCGGGAGGGCCAGGGATACGCAGTATTTT

j_call: TRBJ2-3
clone_size: .
d_call: .
v_call: TRBV28
cdr3_aa: CASSRLVLEAATQYF
cdr3_nt: TGTGCCAGCAGTCGACTGGTCCTCGAGGCAGCTACGCAGTATTTT

j_call: TRBJ2-3
clone_size: .
d_call: TRBD2
v_call: TRBV28
cdr3_aa: CASSPLRTSGSTDTQYF
cdr3_nt: TGTGCCAGCAGTCCCCTACGGACTAGCGGCAGCACAGATACGCAGTATTTT

j_call: TRBJ2-7
clone_size: .
d_call: .
v_call: TRBV7-8
cdr3_aa: CASSLVAVAYYEQYF
cdr3_nt: TGTGCCAGCAGCTTAGTAGCGGTGGCTTACTACGAGCAGTACTTC

j_call: TRBJ2-3
clone_size: few
d_call: .
v_call: TRBV9
cdr3_aa: CASSVDPEDLRRDTQYF
cdr3_nt: TGTGCCAGCAGCGTAGACCCTGAGGACCTCCGACGCGATACGCAGTATTTT

j_call: TRBJ2-5
clone_size: .
d_call: TRBD2
v_call: TRBV29-1
cdr3_aa: CSVPPGGTQTQYF
cdr3_nt: TGCAGCGTACCCCCGGGAGGGACACAGACCCAGTACTTC

j_call: TRBJ1-4
clone_size: .
d_call: TRBD1
v_call: TRBV6-1
cdr3_aa: CASSEASGGGEKLFF
cdr3_nt: TGTGCCAGCAGTGAAGCGTCAGGGGGAGGTGAAAAACTGTTTTTT

j_call: TRBJ2-3
clone_size: .
d_call: .
v_call: TRBV19
cdr3_aa: CATTVRTQYF
cdr3_nt: TGTGCCACGACAGTCCGTACGCAGTATTTT

j_call: TRBJ1-1
clone_size: .
d_call: .
v_call: TRBV13
cdr3_aa: CASSPNQGRVDTEAFF
cdr3_nt: TGTGCCAGCAGCCCCAATCAGGGCCGCGTGGACACTGAAGCTTTCTTT